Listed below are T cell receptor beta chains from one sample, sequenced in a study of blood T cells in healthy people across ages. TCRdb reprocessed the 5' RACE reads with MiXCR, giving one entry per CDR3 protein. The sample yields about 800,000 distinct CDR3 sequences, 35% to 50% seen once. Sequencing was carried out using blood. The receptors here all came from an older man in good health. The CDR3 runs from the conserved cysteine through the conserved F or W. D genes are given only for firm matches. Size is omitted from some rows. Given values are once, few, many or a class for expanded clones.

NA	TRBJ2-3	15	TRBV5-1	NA	CASSFGAASTDTQYF	TGCGCCAGCAGCTTCGGGGCTGCTAGCACAGATACGCAGTATTTT
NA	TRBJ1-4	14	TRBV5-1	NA	CASSLTGFGEKLFF	TGCGCCAGCAGCTTGACAGGATTTGGTGAAAAACTGTTTTTT
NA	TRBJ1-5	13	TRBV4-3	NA	CASSQEGVQPQHF	TGCGCCAGCAGCCAAGAAGGGGTCCAGCCCCAGCATTTT
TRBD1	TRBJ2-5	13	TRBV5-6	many	CASSSDRGETQYF	TGTGCCAGCAGCTCGGACAGGGGAGAGACCCAGTACTTC
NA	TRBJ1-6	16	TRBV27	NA	CASSLSRGGMNSPLHF	TGTGCCAGCAGTTTATCGAGGGGGGGTATGAATTCACCCCTCCACTTT
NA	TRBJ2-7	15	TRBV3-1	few	CASSQDRQGDYEQYF	TGTGCCAGCAGCCAAGATCGCCAGGGAGACTACGAGCAGTACTTC
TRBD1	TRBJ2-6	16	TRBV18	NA	CASPPNQGAGANVLTF	TGTGCCAGCCCACCCAACCAGGGGGCTGGGGCCAACGTCCTGACTTTC
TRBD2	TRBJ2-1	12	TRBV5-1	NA	CASSWKTSPQFF	TGCGCCAGCAGCTGGAAGACTAGCCCGCAGTTCTTC
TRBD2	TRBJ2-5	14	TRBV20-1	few	CSASASGSKETQYF	TGCAGTGCTAGCGCTAGCGGGAGTAAAGAGACCCAGTACTTC
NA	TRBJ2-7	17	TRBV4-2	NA	CASSQVGRTPLAYEQYF	TGTGCCAGCAGCCAAGTAGGCAGGACCCCCCTTGCCTACGAGCAGTACTTC
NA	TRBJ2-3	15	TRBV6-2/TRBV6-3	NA	CPSRRAGVSPDTQYF	TGTCCCAGCAGGAGGGCGGGTGTGAGTCCAGATACGCAGTATTTT
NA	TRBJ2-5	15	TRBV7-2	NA	CASSLNGATQETQYF	TGTGCCAGCAGCTTAAACGGAGCGACCCAAGAGACCCAGTACTTC
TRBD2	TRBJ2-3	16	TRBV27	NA	CASSAWTSGTTDTQYF	TGTGCCAGCAGTGCATGGACTAGCGGCACAACAGATACGCAGTATTTT
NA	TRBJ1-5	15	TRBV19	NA	CASSIGWDSNQPQHF	TGTGCCAGTAGTATTGGTTGGGACAGCAATCAGCCCCAGCATTTT
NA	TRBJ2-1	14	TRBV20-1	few	CSAPPRSSYNEQFF	TGCAGTGCTCCGCCTAGATCTTCCTACAATGAGCAGTTCTTC
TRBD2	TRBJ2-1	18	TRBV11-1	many	CASSLIGTGLVIGNEQFF	TGTGCCAGCAGCTTAATTGGCACGGGACTAGTAATAGGCAATGAGCAGTTCTTC
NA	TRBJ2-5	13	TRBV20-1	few	CSAQGQYQETQYF	TGCAGTGCGCAGGGGCAGTACCAAGAGACCCAGTACTTC
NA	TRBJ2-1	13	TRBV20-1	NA	CSAKRDSYNEQFF	TGCAGTGCAAAAAGAGATTCCTACAATGAGCAGTTCTTC
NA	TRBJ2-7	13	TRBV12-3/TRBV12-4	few	CASSLRSPYEQYF	TGTGCCAGCAGTTTAAGATCTCCCTACGAGCAGTACTTC
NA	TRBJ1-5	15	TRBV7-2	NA	CASSWSALEAQPQHF	TGTGCCAGCAGTTGGTCCGCCCTCGAGGCTCAGCCCCAGCATTTT
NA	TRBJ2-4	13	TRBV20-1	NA	CSASILAKNIQYF	TGCAGTGCTAGTATACTAGCCAAAAACATTCAGTACTTC
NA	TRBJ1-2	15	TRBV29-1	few	CSVEEDKGYGYGYTF	TGCAGCGTTGAGGAGGATAAAGGCTATGGCTATGGCTACACCTTC
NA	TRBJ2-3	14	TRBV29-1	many	CSVGISRGTDTQYF	TGCAGCGTGGGCATATCAAGGGGCACAGATACGCAGTATTTT
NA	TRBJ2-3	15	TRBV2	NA	CASSDPMRGTDTQYF	TGTGCCAGCAGCGACCCGATGAGGGGGACAGATACGCAGTATTTT
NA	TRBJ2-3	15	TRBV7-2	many	CASSTGSSSTDTQYF	TGTGCCAGCAGCACGGGGTCTTCTAGCACAGATACGCAGTATTTT
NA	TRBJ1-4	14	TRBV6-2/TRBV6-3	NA	CASSTQRREEKLFF	TGTGCCAGCAGTACCCAGCGTCGAGAAGAAAAACTGTTTTTT
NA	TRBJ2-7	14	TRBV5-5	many	CASSLDFSSYEQYF	TGTGCCAGCAGCTTGGATTTCAGCTCCTACGAGCAGTACTTC
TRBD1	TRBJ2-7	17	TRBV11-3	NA	CASSQTRRDRGRNEQYF	TGTGCCAGCAGCCAAACACGTCGGGACAGGGGACGCAATGAGCAGTACTTC
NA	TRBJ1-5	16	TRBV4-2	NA	CASSQEGQKGRQPQHF	TGTGCCAGCAGCCAAGAGGGTCAAAAGGGCCGTCAGCCCCAGCATTTT
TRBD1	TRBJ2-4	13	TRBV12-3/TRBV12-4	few	CASSPGQGYIQYF	TGTGCCAGCAGCCCGGGACAGGGCTACATTCAGTACTTC
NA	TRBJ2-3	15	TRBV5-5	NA	CASSRPVDNTDTQYF	TGTGCCAGCAGCCGCCCCGTTGATAACACAGATACGCAGTATTTT
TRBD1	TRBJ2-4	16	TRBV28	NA	CASSSQGQGTYNEQYF	TGTGCCAGCAGTTCCCAGGGACAGGGTACATACAATGAGCAGTACTTC
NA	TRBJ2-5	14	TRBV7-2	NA	CASSLDWNQEAQYF	TGTGCCAGCAGCTTGGATTGGAACCAAGAGGCCCAGTACTTC
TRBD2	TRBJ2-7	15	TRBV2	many	CASSESSGRPTPQYF	TGTGCCAGCAGTGAAAGTAGCGGGAGGCCCACACCCCAGTACTTC
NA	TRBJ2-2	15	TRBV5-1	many	CASSLASRDTGELFF	TGCGCCAGCAGCTTGGCCTCTCGGGACACCGGGGAGCTGTTTTTT